A single T cell receptor (beta chain) is shown here with its context. The antigen remains unidentified. The PCR contained 60 Vbeta and 13 Jbeta primers. Clones were read by immunoSEQ multiplex PCR, and TCRdb kept only the in-frame ones, dropping some. The repertoire has roughly 250,000 clones, 84% of them found once; the top ten carry 1.5% to 2.5%. This entry is derived from a study of cytomegalovirus exposure and HLA in healthy donors. Background on the study: Early on, a data release was issued that held 80 million or so unique TCRs from HLA-typed donors. Study-level results: Immune exposure data for these donors was limited to CMV serostatus.

The CDR3 is 16 amino acids. V lost 2 bases to trimming and J lost 5 bases; unmatched junction nucleotides: 6. Looked up from germline, CDR1 is LNHDA and CDR2 is SQIVND (reference sequence). Despite likely unrecorded immune exposures, the donors were nominally healthy at the time of sampling. This clonotype was obtained from a middle-aged woman in good health and CMV-seropositive. Sequences were obtained from PBMCs. This rearrangement joins TRBV19 to TRBJ2-2; 9 nucleotides agree with TRBD1. The CDR3 here is CASSIILQGATGELFF. The CDR3 DNA follows: TGTGCCAGTAGTATAATACTACAGGGGGCGACCGGGGAGCTGTTTTTT.